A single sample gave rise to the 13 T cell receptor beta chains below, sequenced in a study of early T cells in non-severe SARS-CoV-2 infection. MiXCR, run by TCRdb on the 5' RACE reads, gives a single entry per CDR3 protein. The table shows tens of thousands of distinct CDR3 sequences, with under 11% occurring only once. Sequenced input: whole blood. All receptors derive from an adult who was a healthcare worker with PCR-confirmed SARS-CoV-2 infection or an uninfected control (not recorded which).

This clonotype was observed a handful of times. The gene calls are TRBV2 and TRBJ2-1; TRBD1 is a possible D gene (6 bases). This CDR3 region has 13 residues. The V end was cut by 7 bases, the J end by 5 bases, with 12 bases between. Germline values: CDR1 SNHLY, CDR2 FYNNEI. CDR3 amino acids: CASMQGMNNEQFF. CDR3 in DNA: TGTGCCAGCATGCAGGGGATGAACAATGAGCAGTTCTTC.

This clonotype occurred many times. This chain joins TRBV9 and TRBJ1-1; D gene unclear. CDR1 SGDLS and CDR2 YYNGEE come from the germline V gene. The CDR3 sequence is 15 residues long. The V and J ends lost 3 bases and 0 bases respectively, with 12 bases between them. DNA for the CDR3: TGTGCCAGCAGCGCAAAGCAGTCCATGAACACTGAAGCTTTCTTT. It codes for CASSAKQSMNTEAFF.

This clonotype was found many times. The CDR3 coding sequence is TGTGCCAGCAGTTTGACAGGGGGCTTAGGAGAGACCCAGTACTTC. Encoded protein: CASSLTGGLGETQYF. This chain connects TRBV27 to TRBJ2-5, with 10 positions matching TRBD1. The CDR3 has 15 residues. Germline V gives CDR1 MNHEY, CDR2 SMNVEV (reference sequence). The J segment lost 4 bases and the V segment lost 3 bases, leaving 5 bases of the junction unmatched.

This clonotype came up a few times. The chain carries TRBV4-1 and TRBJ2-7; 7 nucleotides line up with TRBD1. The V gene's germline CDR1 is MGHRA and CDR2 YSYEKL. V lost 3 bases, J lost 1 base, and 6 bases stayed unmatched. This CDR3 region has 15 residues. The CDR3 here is CASSQMTGRSYEQYF. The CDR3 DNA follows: TGCGCCAGCAGCCAGATGACAGGGCGATCCTACGAGCAGTACTTC.

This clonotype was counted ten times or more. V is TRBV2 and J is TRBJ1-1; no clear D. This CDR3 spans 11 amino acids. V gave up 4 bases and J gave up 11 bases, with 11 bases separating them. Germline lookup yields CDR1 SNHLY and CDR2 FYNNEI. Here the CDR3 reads CASSAYGDAFF. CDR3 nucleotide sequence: TGTGCCAGCAGTGCCTATGGCGACGCTTTCTTT.

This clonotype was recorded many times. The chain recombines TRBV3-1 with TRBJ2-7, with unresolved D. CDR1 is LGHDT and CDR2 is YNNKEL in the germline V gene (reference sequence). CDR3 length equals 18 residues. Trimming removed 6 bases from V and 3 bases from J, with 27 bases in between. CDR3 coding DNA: TGTGCCAGCAGTCCATTATGGGCCCGAGAGAGACCCGTCTACGAGCAGTACTTC. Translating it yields CASSPLWARERPVYEQYF.

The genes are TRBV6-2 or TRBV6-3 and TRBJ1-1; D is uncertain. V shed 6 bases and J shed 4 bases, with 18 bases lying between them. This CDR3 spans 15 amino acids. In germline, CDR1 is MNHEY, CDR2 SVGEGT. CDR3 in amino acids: CASSTISEGFTEAFF. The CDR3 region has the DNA TGTGCCAGCAGCACCATCTCAGAGGGATTCACTGAAGCTTTCTTT.

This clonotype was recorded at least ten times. CDR3 sequence: CASSFPLGWGTDTQYF. The CDR3 coding sequence is TGTGCCAGCAGTTTCCCCCTAGGGTGGGGGACAGATACGCAGTATTTT. The chain has TRBV12-3 or TRBV12-4 and TRBJ2-3, with D perhaps matching TRBD1 or TRBD2 (5 bases each). The V end lost 3 bases, the J end lost 3 bases, and 16 bases lay between the germline ends. CDR3 size: 16 residues.

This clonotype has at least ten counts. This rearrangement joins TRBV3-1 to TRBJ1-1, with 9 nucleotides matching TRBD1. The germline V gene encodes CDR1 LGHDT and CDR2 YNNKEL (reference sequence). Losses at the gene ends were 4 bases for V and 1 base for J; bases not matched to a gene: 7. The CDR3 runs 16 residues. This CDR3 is CASSPPGQGRNTEAFF. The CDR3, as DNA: TGTGCCAGCAGCCCACCCGGACAGGGGAGGAACACTGAAGCTTTCTTT.

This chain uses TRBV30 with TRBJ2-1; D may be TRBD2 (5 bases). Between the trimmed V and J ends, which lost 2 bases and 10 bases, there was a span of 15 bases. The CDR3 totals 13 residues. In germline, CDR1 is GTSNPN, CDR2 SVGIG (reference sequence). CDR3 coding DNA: TGTGCCTGGAGTCAGCTCCCGGGGTACGAGCAGTTCTTC. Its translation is CAWSQLPGYEQFF.

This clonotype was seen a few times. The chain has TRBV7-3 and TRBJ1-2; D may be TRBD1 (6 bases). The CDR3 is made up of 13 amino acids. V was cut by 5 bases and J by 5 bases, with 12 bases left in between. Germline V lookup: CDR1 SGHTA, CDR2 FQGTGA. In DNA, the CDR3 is TGTGCCAGCAGCCCACGCCAGGGGTATGGCTACACCTTC. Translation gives CASSPRQGYGYTF.

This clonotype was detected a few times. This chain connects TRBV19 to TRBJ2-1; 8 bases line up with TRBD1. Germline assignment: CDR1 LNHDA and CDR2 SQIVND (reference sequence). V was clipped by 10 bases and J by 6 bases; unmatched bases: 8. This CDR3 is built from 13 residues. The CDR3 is CATRSTGGNEQFF. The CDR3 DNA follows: TGTGCCACCCGATCCACAGGGGGCAATGAGCAGTTCTTC.

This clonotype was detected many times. In DNA, the CDR3 is TGTGCCAGCAGCGTAGAGGCCCTCACGGAAGGCTACACCTTC. Protein: CASSVEALTEGYTF. This chain joins TRBV9 and TRBJ1-2, with unresolved D. This CDR3 region has 14 residues. Trimming took off 0 bases at V and 8 bases at J, with 14 bases between the two ends. The germline V gene has CDR1 SGDLS and CDR2 YYNGEE.